The 19 T cell receptor beta chains listed next were all sequenced from one sample in a study of T cells after posttransplantation cyclophosphamide. The data were produced by immunoSEQ multiplex PCR, yet TCRdb's version contains in-frame clones alone and is incomplete. The sample has roughly 20,000 clones; approximately 98% are singletons. Cells defined as naive were viable CD3+CD4+ or CD3+CD8+ and CCR7+CD45RA+CD45RO-CD95-CD27+CD28+. What was sequenced was naive CD4+ T cells sorted from PBMCs. The origin of the receptors is a man in his forties in good health, CMV-negative, and a related stem cell transplant donor.

This sequence joins TRBV5-4 and TRBJ2-5, with 8 nucleotides matching TRBD2. Germline V gene sequence: CDR1 SGHNT, CDR2 YYREEE (reference sequence). V was pared by 2 bases and J by 6 bases, with 9 bases of the junction left unmatched. The CDR3 spans 15 residues. CDR3 in amino acids: CASSFIGRGEKTQYF. The CDR3 DNA is TGTGCCAGCAGCTTTATCGGGAGGGGAGAAAAGACCCAGTACTTC.

This sequence joins TRBV10-2 and TRBJ2-2; the match to TRBD2 covers 14 bases. V was pared by 6 bases and J by 10 bases, with 4 bases of the junction left unmatched. From germline, CDR1 is WSHSY and CDR2 SAAADI. The CDR3 spans 14 residues. The CDR3 region is CASRTSGRAEELFF. CDR3 in DNA: TGCGCCAGCAGGACTAGCGGGAGGGCCGAGGAGCTGTTTTTT.

V is TRBV5-4 and J is TRBJ2-3, with TRBD2 identical over 7 bases. Per germline, CDR1 SGHNT and CDR2 YYREEE (reference sequence). This CDR3 is 14 amino acids long. The trim removed 4 bases at V and 6 bases at J, leaving 8 bases unmatched. The CDR3 sequence: CASSARGGGDTQYF. The CDR3 nucleotides read TGTGCCAGCAGCGCACGCGGGGGTGGTGATACGCAGTATTTT.

Only a few counts were recorded for this clone. The genes are TRBV2 and TRBJ2-3; D is ambiguous. This CDR3 contains 11 residues. Trimming stripped 10 bases from V and 4 bases from J, with 9 bases between. Looked up from germline, CDR1 is SNHLY and CDR2 is FYNNEI. The CDR3 sequence: CATTRADTQYF. The CDR3 DNA is TGTGCCACCACCCGGGCAGATACGCAGTATTTT.

The chain has TRBV19 and TRBJ2-6; 9 nucleotides line up with TRBD1. The CDR3 contains 20 residues. Germline trimming cut 3 bases from V and 0 bases from J; bases unmatched to any gene: 12. CDR1 and CDR2 from the germline V gene are LNHDA and SQIVND (reference sequence). The CDR3 nucleotides are TGTGCCAGTAGTATGTATCGGGACAGGGCCTTTTTCTCTGGGGCCAACGTCCTGACTTTC. This gives the protein CASSMYRDRAFFSGANVLTF.

The V call is TRBV7-9, the J call TRBJ1-5; D not certain. This CDR3 contains 12 residues. Deletions cut 8 bases from V and 2 bases from J, with 7 bases between. Germline CDR1 and CDR2: SEHNR and FQNEAQ (reference sequence). CDR3: CASSGGNQPQHF. The CDR3 region has the DNA TGTGCCAGCTCTGGAGGCAATCAGCCCCAGCATTTT.

The rearrangement uses TRBV28 and TRBJ2-1; a weak D match, TRBD2 (6 bases). V was trimmed by 6 bases and J by 4 bases, leaving 37 bases between them. The CDR3 has 22 residues. Germline assignment: CDR1 MDHEN and CDR2 SYDVKM. For the CDR3, the DNA is TGTGCCAGCAGCTTCCTGTCCCGGGACTTGGCTGATTGGTATTTTCGGTACAATGAGCAGTTCTTC. It is translated as CASSFLSRDLADWYFRYNEQFF.

This clone was seen just once. This rearrangement joins TRBV9 to TRBJ2-1, with D perhaps TRBD2 (6 bases). CDR1 and CDR2 (germline): SGDLS, YYNGEE. V dropped 0 bases and J dropped 9 bases, with 13 bases sitting between them. The CDR3 is 14 amino acids. CDR3 region: CASSVDGGTGEQFF. The CDR3 DNA sequence: TGTGCCAGCAGCGTAGATGGGGGGACGGGTGAGCAGTTCTTC.

V is TRBV5-8 and J is TRBJ2-5, with a weak D call TRBD1 (8 bases). Germline lookup yields CDR1 SGHTS and CDR2 YDEGEE. V gave up 5 bases and J gave up 4 bases, with 33 bases separating them. CDR3 length equals 20 residues. The CDR3 nucleotides read TGTGCCAGCAGTCGAGACAGGGGAGTCGGGGTTGCGGGAGAAAGAGAGACCCAGTACTTC. Its protein is CASSRDRGVGVAGERETQYF. Complete variable domain (other parts from reference TRBV5-8 and TRBJ2-5): EAGVTQSPTHLIKTRGQQATLRCSPISGHTSVYWYQQALGLGLQFLLWYDEGEERNRGNFPPRFSGRQFPNYSSELNVNALELEDSALYLCASSRDRGVGVAGERETQYFGPGTRLLVL.

The rearrangement joins TRBV19 to TRBJ1-5; D is possibly TRBD1 (5 bases). CDR1 LNHDA and CDR2 SQIVND come from the germline V gene (reference sequence). The CDR3 spans 15 residues. V was trimmed by 4 bases and J by 4 bases, leaving 14 bases between them. This CDR3 reads CASSTTPDSNQPQHF. The CDR3 nucleotides are TGTGCCAGTAGTACTACCCCCGACAGTAATCAGCCCCAGCATTTT.

The V gene is TRBV5-1, the J gene TRBJ1-2; the match to TRBD1 covers 7 bases. The trim removed 0 bases at V and 8 bases at J, leaving 4 bases unmatched. Germline V lookup: CDR1 SGHRS, CDR2 YFSETQ. CDR3 length: 13 residues. The CDR3, as DNA: TGCGCCAGCAGCTTGGGGACAGGATTCGGCTACACCTTC. It encodes CASSLGTGFGYTF.

V gene TRBV19 combines with J gene TRBJ1-4; D uncertain. Germline V gene data show CDR1 as LNHDA and CDR2 as SQIVND (reference sequence). The CDR3 is 14 residues long. V lost 5 bases to trimming and J lost 4 bases, with 11 bases between them. This chain's CDR3 is CASSRSGNNEKLFF. The DNA for the CDR3 is TGTGCCAGTAGTCGGTCGGGGAATAATGAAAAACTGTTTTTT.

This chain connects TRBV28 to TRBJ2-1; a possible D gene is TRBD1 (6 bases). The CDR3 runs to 17 residues. Germline CDR1 is MDHEN and CDR2 is SYDVKM. The V and J ends lost 3 bases and 3 bases respectively, with 18 bases between them. The CDR3 DNA reads as TGTGCCAGCAGTTTCCTCAGGGGAGCGGAATTCTACAATGAGCAGTTCTTC. Translating gives CASSFLRGAEFYNEQFF.

The gene calls are TRBV10-3 and TRBJ2-6; D unresolved. The V gene's germline CDR1 is ENHRY and CDR2 SYGVKD. The CDR3 extends over 17 amino acids. V lost 5 bases and J lost 0, with 14 bases in between. CDR3 nucleotides: TGTGCCATCAGTCAACCTACCAGCGTCTCTGGGGCCAACGTCCTGACTTTC. This sequence encodes CAISQPTSVSGANVLTF.

The V call is TRBV15, the J call TRBJ2-1, with a possible D match to TRBD1 (5 bases). The CDR3 contains 15 residues. V was shortened by 2 bases and J by 7 bases, with 15 bases between the two germline ends. The germline CDR1 and CDR2 sequences are LNHNV and YYDKDF (reference sequence). The CDR3 region is CATSRQGLRANEQFF. The DNA of the CDR3 is TGTGCCACCAGCAGACAGGGTTTAAGGGCAAATGAGCAGTTCTTC.

V and J are TRBV7-3 and TRBJ2-1; the match to TRBD2 covers 8 bases. This CDR3 spans 15 amino acids. Germline CDR1 SGHTA, CDR2 FQGTGA. V lost 0 bases, J lost 3 bases, and 1 base stayed unmatched. The CDR3 DNA follows: TGTGCCAGCAGCTTAACGGCGGGAGGCTACAATGAGCAGTTCTTC. This gives the protein CASSLTAGGYNEQFF.

This chain links TRBV28 with TRBJ1-4, with TRBD1 matching 7 bases. Germline lookup yields CDR1 MDHEN and CDR2 SYDVKM. The CDR3 loop spans 16 amino acids. The junction had 8 bases not matched to a gene; V was cut back by 6 bases and J by 1 base. The CDR3 DNA is TGTGCCAGCAGACCGACAGGGTTTATAACTAATGAAAAACTGTTTTTT. This codes for CASRPTGFITNEKLFF.

The chain employs TRBV27 and TRBJ2-1, with D possibly TRBD2 on 5 matching bases. CDR1 and CDR2 (germline): MNHEY, SMNVEV (reference sequence). CDR3 length: 14 residues. V was shortened by 6 bases and J by 0 bases, with 9 bases between the two germline ends. This chain's CDR3 is CASRGSVSYNEQFF. The CDR3 DNA reads as TGTGCCAGCAGGGGGAGTGTCTCCTACAATGAGCAGTTCTTC.

The rearrangement uses TRBV7-2 and TRBJ2-2; no clear D. There are 14 residues in the CDR3. V was pared by 6 bases and J by 0 bases, with 8 bases between. The germline V gene encodes CDR1 SGHTA and CDR2 FQGNSA. This chain's CDR3 is CASSRLTNTGELFF. In DNA form, the CDR3 reads TGTGCCAGCAGTCGTCTAACGAACACCGGGGAGCTGTTTTTT.